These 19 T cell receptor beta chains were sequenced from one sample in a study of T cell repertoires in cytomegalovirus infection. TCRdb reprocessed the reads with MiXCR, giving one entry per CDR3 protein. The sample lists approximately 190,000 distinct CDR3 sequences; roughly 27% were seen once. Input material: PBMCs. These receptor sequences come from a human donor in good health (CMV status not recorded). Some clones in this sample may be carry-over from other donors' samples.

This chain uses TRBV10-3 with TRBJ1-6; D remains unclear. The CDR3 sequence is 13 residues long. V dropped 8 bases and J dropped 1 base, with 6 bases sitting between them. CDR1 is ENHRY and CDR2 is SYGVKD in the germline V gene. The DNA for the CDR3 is TGTGCCATCCACGATTCCTATAATTCACCCCTCCACTTT. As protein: CAIHDSYNSPLHF.

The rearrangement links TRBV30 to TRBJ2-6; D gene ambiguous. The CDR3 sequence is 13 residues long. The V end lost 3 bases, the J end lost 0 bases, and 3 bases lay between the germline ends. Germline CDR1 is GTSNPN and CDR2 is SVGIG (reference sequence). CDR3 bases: TGTGCCTGGAGAAGCTCTGGGGCCAACGTCCTGACTTTC. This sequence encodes CAWRSSGANVLTF. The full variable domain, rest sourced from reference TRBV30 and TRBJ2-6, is SQTIHQWPATLVQPVGSPLSLECTVEGTSNPNLYWYRQAAGRGLQLLFYSVGIGQISSEVPQNLSASRPQDRQFILSSKKLLLSDSGFYLCAWRSSGANVLTFGAGSRLTVL.

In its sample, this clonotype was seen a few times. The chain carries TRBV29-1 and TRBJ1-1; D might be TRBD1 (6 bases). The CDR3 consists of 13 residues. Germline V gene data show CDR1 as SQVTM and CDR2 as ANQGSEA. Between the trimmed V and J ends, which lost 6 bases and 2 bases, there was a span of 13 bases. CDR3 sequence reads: CSVGPGTNTEAFF. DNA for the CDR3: TGCAGCGTCGGACCGGGGACAAACACTGAAGCTTTCTTT.

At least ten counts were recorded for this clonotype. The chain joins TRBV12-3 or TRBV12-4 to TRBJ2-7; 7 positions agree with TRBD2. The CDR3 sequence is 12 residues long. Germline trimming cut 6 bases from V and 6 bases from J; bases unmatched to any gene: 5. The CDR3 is CASRPGGGEQYF. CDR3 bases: TGTGCCAGCAGACCAGGCGGGGGCGAGCAGTACTTC.

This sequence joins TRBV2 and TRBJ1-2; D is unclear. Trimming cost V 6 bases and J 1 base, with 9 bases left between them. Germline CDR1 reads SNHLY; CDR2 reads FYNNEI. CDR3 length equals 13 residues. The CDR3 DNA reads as TGTGCCAGCAGCGCTACACTTAACTATGGCTACACCTTC. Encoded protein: CASSATLNYGYTF.

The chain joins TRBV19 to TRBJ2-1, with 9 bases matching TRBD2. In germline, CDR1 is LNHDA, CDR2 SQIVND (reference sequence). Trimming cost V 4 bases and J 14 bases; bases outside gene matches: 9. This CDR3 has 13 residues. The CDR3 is CASSSGGGPGKFF. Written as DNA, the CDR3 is TGTGCCAGTAGTAGCGGGGGGGGGCCCGGGAAGTTCTTC.

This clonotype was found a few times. The CDR3 region is CSASRAGGRKFF. The CDR3, as DNA: TGCAGTGCTAGTCGAGCGGGGGGGCGTAAGTTCTTC. The V call is TRBV20-1, the J call TRBJ2-1, with TRBD2 matching over 10 bases. This CDR3 is 12 amino acids long. CDR1 is DFQATT and CDR2 is SNEGSKA in the germline V gene (reference sequence). With 3 bases clipped from V and 14 bases from J, the junction kept 7 bases outside the gene matches.

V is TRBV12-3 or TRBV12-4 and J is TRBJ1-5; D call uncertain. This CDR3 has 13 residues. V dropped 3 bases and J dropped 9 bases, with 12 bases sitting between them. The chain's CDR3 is CASSFGLELPQHF. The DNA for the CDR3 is TGTGCCAGCAGTTTCGGGCTGGAACTGCCCCAGCATTTT.

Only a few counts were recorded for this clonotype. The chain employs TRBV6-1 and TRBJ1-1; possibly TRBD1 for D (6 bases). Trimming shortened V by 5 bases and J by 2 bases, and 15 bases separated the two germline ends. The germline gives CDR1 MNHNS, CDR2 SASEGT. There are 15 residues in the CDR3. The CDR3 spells CASSPKTGLNTEAFF. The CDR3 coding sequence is TGTGCCAGCAGTCCTAAGACAGGCCTTAACACTGAAGCTTTCTTT.

The CDR3 DNA sequence: TGTGCCAGCAGCTTAAACCCCAAAAACATTCAGTACTTC. Protein product: CASSLNPKNIQYF. The chain combines TRBV7-2 with TRBJ2-4; D is undetermined. CDR3 length: 13 amino acids. CDR1 and CDR2 from the germline V gene are SGHTA and FQGNSA. Trimming took off 2 bases at V and 2 bases at J, with 4 bases between the two ends.

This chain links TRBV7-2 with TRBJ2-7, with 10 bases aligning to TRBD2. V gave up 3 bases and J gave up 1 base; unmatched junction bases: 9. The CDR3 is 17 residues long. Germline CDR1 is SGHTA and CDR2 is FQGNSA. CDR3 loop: CASSFGASGGESYEQYF. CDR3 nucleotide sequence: TGTGCCAGCAGCTTCGGTGCTAGCGGGGGTGAGTCCTACGAGCAGTACTTC.

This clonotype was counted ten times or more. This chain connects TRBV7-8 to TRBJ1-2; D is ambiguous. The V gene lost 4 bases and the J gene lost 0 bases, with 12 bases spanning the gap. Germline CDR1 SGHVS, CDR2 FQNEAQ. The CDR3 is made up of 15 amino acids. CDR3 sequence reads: CASSSISSSNYGYTF. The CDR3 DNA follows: TGTGCCAGCAGCTCCATCTCCTCCTCTAACTATGGCTACACCTTC.

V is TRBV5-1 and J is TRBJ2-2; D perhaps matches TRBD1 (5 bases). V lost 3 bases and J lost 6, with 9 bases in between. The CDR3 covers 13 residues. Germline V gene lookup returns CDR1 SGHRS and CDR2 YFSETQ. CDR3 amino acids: CASSSTVAGELFF. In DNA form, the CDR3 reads TGCGCCAGCAGCTCGACAGTAGCCGGGGAGCTGTTTTTT. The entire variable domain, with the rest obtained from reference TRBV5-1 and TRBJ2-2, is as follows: KAGVTQTPRYLIKTRGQQVTLSCSPISGHRSVSWYQQTPGQGLQFLFEYFSETQRNKGNFPGRFSGRQFSNSRSEMNVSTLELGDSALYLCASSSTVAGELFFGEGSRLTVL.

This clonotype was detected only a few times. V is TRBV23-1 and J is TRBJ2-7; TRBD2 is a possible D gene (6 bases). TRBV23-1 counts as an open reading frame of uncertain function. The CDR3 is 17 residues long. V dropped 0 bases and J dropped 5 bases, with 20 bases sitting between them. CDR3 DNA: TGCGCCAGCAGTCAATCACCCCGGGAGCTAGCGAACCACGAGCAGTACTTC. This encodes CASSQSPRELANHEQYF.

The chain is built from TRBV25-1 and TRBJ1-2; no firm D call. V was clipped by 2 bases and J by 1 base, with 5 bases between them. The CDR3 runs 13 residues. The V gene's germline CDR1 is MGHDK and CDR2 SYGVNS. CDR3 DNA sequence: TGTGCCAGCAGTGAAGGGAATAACTATGGCTACACCTTC. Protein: CASSEGNNYGYTF.

The CDR3 here is CASSNAGISIYQPQHF. CDR3 in DNA: TGTGCCAGCAGCAACGCCGGGATCTCCATCTATCAGCCCCAGCATTTT. The chain employs TRBV6-2 or TRBV6-3 and TRBJ1-5; D not resolved. V lost 6 bases and J 5 bases, leaving 20 bases between the germline ends. Germline loops: CDR1 MNHEY, CDR2 SVGEGT. The CDR3 runs 16 residues.

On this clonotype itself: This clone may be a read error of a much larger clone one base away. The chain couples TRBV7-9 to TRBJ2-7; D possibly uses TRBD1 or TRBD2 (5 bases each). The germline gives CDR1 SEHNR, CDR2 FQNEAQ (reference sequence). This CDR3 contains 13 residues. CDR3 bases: TGTGCCATTCCGGGACGGGCTACCTACGCGCAGTACTTC. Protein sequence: CAIPGRATYAQYF.

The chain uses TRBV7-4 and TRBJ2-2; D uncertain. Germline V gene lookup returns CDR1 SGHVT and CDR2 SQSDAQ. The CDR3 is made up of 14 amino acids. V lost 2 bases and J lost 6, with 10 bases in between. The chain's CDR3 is CASSLPGIAGELFF. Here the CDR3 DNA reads TGTGCCAGCAGCTTACCAGGAATTGCCGGGGAGCTGTTTTTT.

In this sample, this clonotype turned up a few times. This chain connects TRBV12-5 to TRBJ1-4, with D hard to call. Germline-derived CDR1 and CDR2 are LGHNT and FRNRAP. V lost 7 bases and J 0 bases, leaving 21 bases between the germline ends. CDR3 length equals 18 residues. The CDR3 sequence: CASAPKTSGEPTNEKLFF. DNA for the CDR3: TGTGCTAGTGCCCCCAAGACCTCTGGCGAGCCAACTAATGAAAAACTGTTTTTT.